These 32 T cell receptor beta chains share one sample of origin, sequenced in a study of identical twins. From the 5' RACE reads, TCRdb called clonotypes with MiXCR, one entry per CDR3 protein. Among over 250,000 distinct CDR3 sequences listed, 9.5% were seen once. These data are also associated with another study on yellow fever vaccine responses in identical twins.

Sequenced: CD8+ T cells sorted from blood. These receptors all come from a woman between 18 and 29 years old in good health.

The chain carries TRBV5-1 and TRBJ2-7; 9 bases match TRBD2. V was clipped by 3 bases and J by 3 bases; unmatched bases: 10. Germline lookup yields CDR1 SGHRS and CDR2 YFSETQ. This CDR3 comprises 16 residues. This chain's CDR3 is CASSYIAGAYFYEQYF. The CDR3, as DNA: TGCGCCAGCAGCTACATAGCGGGAGCATACTTCTACGAGCAGTACTTC.

This clonotype was recorded a few times. The chain has TRBV12-3 or TRBV12-4 and TRBJ1-5; the match to TRBD1 covers 7 bases. V trimming: 7 bases; J trimming: 6 bases; junction bases outside the gene matches: 3. CDR3 size: 12 residues. The CDR3 here is CASNHRGQPQHF. The CDR3 DNA sequence: TGTGCCAGCAATCACAGGGGTCAGCCCCAGCATTTT.

This clonotype has at least ten counts. The CDR3 region is CASSEMASWGYEQYF. DNA of the CDR3: TGTGCCAGCAGTGAAATGGCTAGCTGGGGCTACGAGCAGTACTTC. The J gene is TRBJ2-7, the V gene TRBV25-1, with a tentative D call TRBD2 (5 bases). CDR1 MGHDK and CDR2 SYGVNS come from the germline V gene. The CDR3 is 15 residues long. V was trimmed by 2 bases and J by 3 bases, leaving 14 bases between them.

The chain is built from TRBV9 and TRBJ2-7; D is perhaps TRBD2 (6 bases). Trimming took off 3 bases at V and 5 bases at J, with 15 bases between the two ends. Germline values: CDR1 SGDLS, CDR2 YYNGEE. This CDR3 spans 14 amino acids. The CDR3 sequence: CASSGGTQGNEQYF. As DNA, the CDR3 is TGTGCCAGCAGCGGCGGGACCCAAGGCAACGAGCAGTACTTC. The whole variable domain, remainder taken from reference TRBV9 and TRBJ2-7, is DSGVTQTPKHLITATGQRVTLRCSPRSGDLSVYWYQQSLDQGLQFLIQYYNGEERAKGNILERFSAQQFPDLHSELNLSSLELGDSALYFCASSGGTQGNEQYFGPGTRLTVT.

This clonotype was observed a handful of times. This rearrangement joins TRBV7-3 to TRBJ2-5; TRBD1 matches at 7 bases. The CDR3 extends over 14 amino acids. Looked up from germline, CDR1 is SGHTA and CDR2 is FQGTGA. V shed 5 bases and J 3 bases; nucleotides not matched to a gene: 6. The CDR3 sequence: CASSPGTGEETQYF. The CDR3 DNA sequence: TGTGCCAGCAGCCCTGGAACAGGGGAAGAGACCCAGTACTTC.

V gene TRBV7-2 combines with J gene TRBJ2-1, with D possibly matching TRBD2 (5 bases). CDR3 size: 15 residues. V shed 2 bases and J shed 5 bases, with 13 bases lying between them. Germline assignment: CDR1 SGHTA and CDR2 FQGNSA. In DNA, the CDR3 is TGTGCCAGCAGCTTATGGGTTAGCGACGACAATGAGCAGTTCTTC. Translation gives CASSLWVSDDNEQFF.

This clonotype appeared a few times. V usage is TRBV4-3 and J usage is TRBJ2-2; D call uncertain. The germline V gene has CDR1 LGHNA and CDR2 YSLEER. This CDR3 comprises 14 residues. Trimming stripped 0 bases from V and 6 bases from J, with 8 bases between. The CDR3 DNA follows: TGCGCCAGCAGCCAAGACGTACTCGCCGGGGAGCTGTTTTTT. The encoded protein is CASSQDVLAGELFF.

The rearrangement uses TRBV27 and TRBJ2-1, with no clear D. V shed 7 bases and J shed 1 base, with 11 bases lying between them. The CDR3 consists of 14 residues. Germline V CDR1 and CDR2: MNHEY, SMNVEV (reference sequence). CDR3 in amino acids: CASISAQSYNEQFF. The CDR3 region has the DNA TGTGCCAGCATATCCGCACAATCCTACAATGAGCAGTTCTTC.

This clonotype was counted many times. The V call is TRBV28, the J call TRBJ2-7; D possibly corresponds to TRBD1 (6 bases). Trimming took 3 bases from V and 4 from J, leaving 13 bases between them. The germline gives CDR1 MDHEN, CDR2 SYDVKM. This CDR3 has 14 amino acids. The CDR3 here is CASSLFTGLYEQYF. CDR3 DNA: TGTGCCAGCAGTTTGTTTACAGGGTTATACGAGCAGTACTTC. Supplemented by reference TRBV28 and TRBJ2-7, the full variable domain reads DVKVTQSSRYLVKRTGEKVFLECVQDMDHENMFWYRQDPGLGLRLIYFSYDVKMKEKGDIPEGYSVSREKKERFSLILESASTNQTSMYLCASSLFTGLYEQYFGPGTRLTVT.

This clonotype has ten or more counts. This chain uses TRBV12-3 or TRBV12-4 with TRBJ2-7; no reliable D call. The CDR3 sequence is 11 residues long. V was shortened by 6 bases and J by 7 bases, with 10 bases between the two germline ends. CDR3 bases: TGTGCCAGCAGCCCCGGAAGGGAGCAGTACTTC. It encodes CASSPGREQYF.

At least ten counts were recorded for this clonotype. This chain links TRBV6-1 with TRBJ1-1; D is unresolved. In germline, CDR1 is MNHNS, CDR2 SASEGT. CDR3 length: 14 residues. Between the trimmed V and J ends, which lost 7 bases and 3 bases, there was a span of 15 bases. The DNA for the CDR3 is TGTGCCAGCACCATTTCCCGGTTCTACACTGAAGCTTTCTTT. Translated, it gives CASTISRFYTEAFF.

This clonotype has at least ten counts. The V and J genes are TRBV10-3 and TRBJ2-7, with TRBD1 as a possible D gene (6 bases). The germline V gene encodes CDR1 ENHRY and CDR2 SYGVKD. CDR3 length: 13 residues. Trimming took off 6 bases at V and 3 bases at J, with 12 bases between the two ends. CDR3 nucleotide sequence: TGTGCCATCAGCTCCGGACAGATCTACGAGCAGTACTTC. Residues: CAISSGQIYEQYF.

This clonotype was counted only a few times. This chain connects TRBV6-5 to TRBJ2-7, with D unresolved. Germline-derived CDR1 and CDR2 are MNHEY and SVGAGI. There are 15 residues in the CDR3. Trimming left V 3 bases short and J 0 bases short, with 12 bases between. Written as DNA, the CDR3 is TGTGCCAGCAGTTATTTTTCCGGCAGCTCCTACGAGCAGTACTTC. This gives the protein CASSYFSGSSYEQYF.

In this sample, this clonotype turned up many times. V and J are TRBV6-2 or TRBV6-3 and TRBJ2-7, with 8 bases fitting TRBD2. Losses at the gene ends were 0 bases for V and 2 bases for J; bases not matched to a gene: 0. This CDR3 is 14 amino acids long. The germline V gene has CDR1 MNHEY and CDR2 SVGEGT. The CDR3 loop is CASSYSTSAYEQYF. In nucleotides, the CDR3 is TGTGCCAGCAGTTACTCGACTAGCGCCTACGAGCAGTACTTC.

This chain joins TRBV7-6 and TRBJ1-4, with D maybe TRBD1 (6 bases). This CDR3 has 15 residues. CDR1 and CDR2 from the germline V gene are SGHVS and FNYEAQ. Trimming took 5 bases from V and 3 from J, leaving 13 bases between them. CDR3 sequence reads: CASSDPGAANEKLFF. The CDR3 DNA is TGTGCCAGCAGCGACCCAGGGGCAGCTAATGAAAAACTGTTTTTT.

V is TRBV3-1 and J is TRBJ2-5; perhaps TRBD2 as D (7 bases). In germline, CDR1 is LGHDT, CDR2 YNNKEL (reference sequence). V was trimmed by 11 bases and J by 5 bases, leaving 24 bases between them. The CDR3 sequence is 15 residues long. The DNA of the CDR3 is TGTGCCTCCGGGGGGCTTGTTACGTATCTGGAGACCCAGTACTTC. Translated: CASGGLVTYLETQYF.

This clonotype was counted many times. The chain couples TRBV29-1 to TRBJ2-7, with D tentatively TRBD1 (6 bases). The CDR3 spans 12 residues. Trimming shortened V by 4 bases and J by 7 bases, and 14 bases separated the two germline ends. The germline CDR1 and CDR2 sequences are SQVTM and ANQGSEA. The CDR3 DNA is TGCAGCGTTGTGTACAGGGCGGGTGAGCAGTACTTC. It codes for CSVVYRAGEQYF.

In its sample, this clonotype was seen many times. The V call is TRBV24-1, the J call TRBJ2-1; perhaps D is TRBD1 or TRBD2 (5 bases each). In germline, CDR1 is KGHDR, CDR2 SFDVKD. The CDR3 has 13 residues. Trimming removed 1 base from V and 6 bases from J, with 6 bases in between. The CDR3 nucleotides read TGTGCCACCAGTGATTTTGGGGGCAATGAGCAGTTCTTC. Translated: CATSDFGGNEQFF.

Only a few counts were recorded for this clonotype. The chain joins TRBV5-6 to TRBJ2-1, with D hard to call. The V end lost 1 base, the J end lost 8 bases, and 10 bases lay between the germline ends. The CDR3 consists of 13 residues. Germline CDR1 SGHDT, CDR2 YYEEEE. The CDR3 loop reads CASSLSATDEQFF. The CDR3 DNA follows: TGTGCCAGCAGCTTGTCGGCTACCGATGAGCAGTTCTTC.

This clonotype occurred a few times. The chain combines TRBV29-1 with TRBJ2-7; no reliable D call. Trimming left V 5 bases short and J 1 base short, with 6 bases between. CDR1 SQVTM and CDR2 ANQGSEA come from the germline V gene. The CDR3 runs to 11 residues. CDR3 DNA: TGCAGCGTTCTACAGTCCTACGAGCAGTACTTC. Translating gives CSVLQSYEQYF.

This clonotype appeared many times. This rearrangement joins TRBV5-1 to TRBJ2-1; D tentatively reads TRBD1 or TRBD2 (6 bases each). Germline CDR1 is SGHRS and CDR2 is YFSETQ. V was cut by 7 bases and J by 3 bases, with 17 bases left in between. The CDR3 extends over 15 amino acids. The CDR3 sequence: CASLGGGPGYNEQFF. The CDR3 nucleotides are TGCGCCAGCCTTGGAGGGGGACCGGGCTACAATGAGCAGTTCTTC. The full variable domain, with the rest looked up from reference TRBV5-1 and TRBJ2-1, is KAGVTQTPRYLIKTRGQQVTLSCSPISGHRSVSWYQQTPGQGLQFLFEYFSETQRNKGNFPGRFSGRQFSNSRSEMNVSTLELGDSALYLCASLGGGPGYNEQFFGPGTRLTVL.

Note on this clonotype: Sequence at one end of the junction differs from germline and may be a read error. V gene TRBV20-1 combines with J gene TRBJ2-7, with D possibly TRBD2 on 5 matching bases. The V gene's germline CDR1 is DFQATT and CDR2 SNEGSKA (reference sequence). The CDR3 extends over 18 amino acids. In nucleotides, the CDR3 is TGCTGTGCTAGAAGCCGGGCGGGCCACCGCCAAGGTCCCTACGAGCAGTACTTC. This translates into CCARSRAGHRQGPYEQYF.

This clonotype was seen more than once but under ten times. CDR3 sequence reads: CASSEWTSGDNEQFF. The CDR3 DNA is TGTGCCAGCAGTGAATGGACTAGCGGAGACAATGAGCAGTTCTTC. The gene calls are TRBV25-1 and TRBJ2-1; 10 nucleotides agree with TRBD2. The CDR3 length is 15 residues. Germline CDR1 MGHDK, CDR2 SYGVNS. With V trimmed by 1 base and J by 5 bases, 2 bases remained unmatched.

The chain joins TRBV11-2 to TRBJ1-4; D gene unclear. There are 16 residues in the CDR3. V lost 7 bases and J lost 4, with 19 bases in between. Germline lookup yields CDR1 SGHAT and CDR2 FQNNGV. Written as DNA, the CDR3 is TGTGCCAGCACCATTCATGCCCCACGGATTAATGAAAAACTGTTTTTT. Translating it yields CASTIHAPRINEKLFF.

In this sample, this clonotype turned up many times. The rearrangement joins TRBV12-3 or TRBV12-4 to TRBJ1-5, with D possibly TRBD1 on 5 matching bases. The V end was cut by 6 bases, the J end by 0 bases, with 12 bases between. The CDR3 consists of 15 residues. CDR3 region: CASSWDGNSNQPQHF. The CDR3 bases are TGTGCCAGCAGCTGGGACGGGAATAGCAATCAGCCCCAGCATTTT.

About this clonotype: It may be a read error: a sequence one base away is much more abundant. This chain uses TRBV20-1 with TRBJ1-1; TRBD1 matches 7 bases. The CDR3 extends over 17 amino acids. Germline-derived CDR1 and CDR2 are DFQATT and SNEGSKA (reference sequence). The CDR3 DNA reads as TGCTGTGCTAGAGCTCTCATATACGACAGGGCCCGTTTTGAAGCTTTCTTT. Translated: CCARALIYDRARFEAFF.

The sample holds a few counts of this clonotype. The chain employs TRBV7-9 and TRBJ1-1; 8 bases are a match to TRBD1. J gave up 0 bases and V 6 bases, and 6 bases lay outside the gene matches. Per germline, CDR1 SEHNR and CDR2 FQNEAQ (reference sequence). The CDR3 is made up of 15 amino acids. The CDR3 here is CASRTGGDLNTEAFF. The CDR3, as DNA: TGTGCCAGCAGAACAGGGGGGGATCTGAACACTGAAGCTTTCTTT.

This clonotype appeared a few times. The J gene is TRBJ2-2, the V gene TRBV7-8, with D maybe TRBD1 (5 bases). Trimming left V 2 bases short and J 7 bases short, with 23 bases between. The CDR3 sequence is 18 residues long. The germline CDR1 and CDR2 sequences are SGHVS and FQNEAQ. CDR3 residues: CASSLFGHVGPLGGELFF. CDR3 bases: TGTGCCAGCAGCTTATTTGGACACGTCGGGCCATTGGGCGGGGAGCTGTTTTTT.

This clonotype was seen a few times. The chain combines TRBV29-1 with TRBJ2-2; either TRBD1 or TRBD2 may fit D (5 bases each). The CDR3 loop spans 15 amino acids. Trimming pared 6 bases from V and 1 base from J, leaving 15 bases between. Germline V CDR1 and CDR2: SQVTM, ANQGSEA. The CDR3 is CSVFGTARNTGELFF. The CDR3 DNA reads as TGCAGCGTGTTTGGGACGGCTCGGAACACCGGGGAGCTGTTTTTT.

The sample holds a few counts of this clonotype. DNA for the CDR3: TGCGCCAGCAGAGCCCCGACTAGTTCCGGGGAGCTGTTTTTT. Its protein is CASRAPTSSGELFF. The chain is built from TRBV10-2 and TRBJ2-2; D may be TRBD2 (6 bases). CDR3 length: 14 amino acids. The V end was cut by 6 bases, the J end by 6 bases, with 14 bases between. CDR1 WSHSY and CDR2 SAAADI come from the germline V gene.

The chain joins TRBV3-1 to TRBJ2-7; 9 bases line up with TRBD2. Germline V lookup: CDR1 LGHDT, CDR2 YNNKEL (reference sequence). Germline trimming cut 4 bases from V and 3 bases from J; bases unmatched to any gene: 7. The CDR3 length is 15 residues. CDR3 sequence: CASSPVAGVFYEQYF. In DNA form, the CDR3 reads TGTGCCAGCAGCCCAGTAGCGGGGGTCTTCTACGAGCAGTACTTC.

This clonotype appeared a few times. The chain recombines TRBV15 with TRBJ2-7; TRBD1 agrees at 8 bases. With 3 bases clipped from V and 5 bases from J, the junction kept 6 bases outside the gene matches. Looked up from germline, CDR1 is LNHNV and CDR2 is YYDKDF (reference sequence). There are 14 residues in the CDR3. The CDR3 is CATSSRTGTNEQYF. The CDR3 coding sequence is TGTGCCACCAGCAGCAGGACAGGGACCAACGAGCAGTACTTC. Looking up the rest from reference TRBV15 and TRBJ2-7 gives the full variable domain: DAMVIQNPRYQVTQFGKPVTLSCSQTLNHNVMYWYQQKSSQAPKLLFHYYDKDFNNEADTPDNFQSRRPNTSFCFLDIRSPGLGDTAMYLCATSSRTGTNEQYFGPGTRLTVT.